One T cell receptor (beta chain) is described in this entry. The sample originates from a study of blood T cell repertoires in COVID-19. Study background: PBMCs, B-cell-depleted T cells, or T cells were the source of the cDNA or gDNA that made up the material.

The data were produced by immunoSEQ multiplex PCR, yet TCRdb's version contains in-frame clones alone and is incomplete. The sample carries 25,000 to 35,000 clones, around 87% recorded once. V lost 0 bases, J lost 9 bases, and 4 bases stayed unmatched. Germline lookup yields CDR1 GTSNPN and CDR2 SVGIG (reference sequence). The CDR3 contains 14 residues. V gene TRBV30 combines with J gene TRBJ1-6; 8 bases align to TRBD1. The sequence was obtained from a man aged 55 to 69 with active COVID-19. The sample consisted of peripheral blood. CDR3 loop: CAWSVRTGSSPLHF. DNA of the CDR3: TGTGCCTGGAGTGTACGGACAGGGAGTTCACCCCTCCACTTT.